Presented here are 28 T cell receptor beta chains from one specimen sequenced in a study of T cell responses to AZD1222 COVID-19 vaccine. The repertoire was sequenced with immunoSEQ multiplex PCR; TCRdb's copy has only in-frame clones and lacks some. The table has around 180,000 clones, approximately 92% seen once. This sample comprised peripheral blood, obtained on day 0 of AZD1222 vaccination. Receptor source: an adult in good health.

The chain recombines TRBV21-1 with TRBJ2-7; whether TRBD1, the table's D call, matches the DNA was not checked. TRBV21-1 represents a pseudogene. The CDR3 contains 14 residues. Here the CDR3 DNA reads TGTGCCAGCAGCCCAGGGTGTTGTTCCTACGAGCAGTACGTC. It codes for CASSPGCCSYEQYV.

The chain is built from TRBV4-2 and TRBJ1-5; D is unresolved. The length of the CDR3 is 15 residues. The germline V and J ends were trimmed by 0 bases and 2 bases, with 8 bases remaining between them. Germline values: CDR1 LGHNA, CDR2 YNFKEQ. CDR3 sequence: CASSQDRVGNQPQHF. The CDR3 nucleotides read TGTGCCAGCAGCCAAGATCGGGTAGGCAATCAGCCCCAGCATTTT.

The genes are TRBV6-4 and TRBJ2-5; D unresolved. Trimming left V 6 bases short and J 5 bases short, with 4 bases between. Germline loops: CDR1 MRHNA, CDR2 SNTAGT. The length of the CDR3 is 10 residues. The CDR3 region is CASRVETQYF. The CDR3 region has the DNA TGTGCCAGCAGGGTGGAGACCCAGTACTTC.

This chain uses TRBV4-1 with TRBJ2-5; D not certain. CDR1 and CDR2 (germline): MGHRA, YSYEKL. V lost 0 bases to trimming and J lost 2 bases, with 4 bases between them. This CDR3 comprises 13 residues. CDR3 amino acids: CASSQELQETQYF. The CDR3 DNA sequence: TGCGCCAGCAGCCAAGAACTACAAGAGACCCAGTACTTC.

The chain recombines TRBV5-1 with TRBJ1-3; the D is unclear. Trimming left V 4 bases short and J 4 bases short, with 12 bases between. This CDR3 comprises 14 residues. CDR1 is SGHRS, CDR2 YFSETQ, per germline. The CDR3 nucleotides are TGCGCCAGCAGCGACTGGAGCTCCGGAAACACCATATATTTT. Translation: CASSDWSSGNTIYF.

This chain joins TRBV19 and TRBJ2-2; D is unresolved. Germline V CDR1 and CDR2: LNHDA, SQIVND (reference sequence). V was trimmed by 1 base and J by 1 base, leaving 13 bases between them. The CDR3 totals 17 residues. CDR3 amino acids: CASSIGHLGLNTGELFF. In nucleotides, the CDR3 is TGTGCCAGTAGTATAGGGCATCTGGGGTTGAACACCGGGGAGCTGTTTTTT. The variable domain in full, with the rest retrieved from reference TRBV19 and TRBJ2-2, is DGGITQSPKYLFRKEGQNVTLSCEQNLNHDAMYWYRQDPGQGLRLIYYSQIVNDFQKGDIAEGYSVSREKKESFPLTVTSAQKNPTAFYLCASSIGHLGLNTGELFFGEGSRLTVL.

The J gene is TRBJ1-1, the V gene TRBV7-9, with 9 bases identical to TRBD1. V was pared by 11 bases and J by 3 bases, with 7 bases of the junction left unmatched. Germline values: CDR1 SEHNR, CDR2 FQNEAQ (reference sequence). The length of the CDR3 is 13 residues. CDR3 region: CAGWGQGDTEAFF. CDR3 in DNA: TGTGCCGGGTGGGGACAGGGCGACACTGAAGCTTTCTTT.

The chain has TRBV28 and TRBJ1-4; weak D call: TRBD1 (6 bases). V was trimmed by 1 base and J by 8 bases, leaving 11 bases between them. CDR1 is MDHEN and CDR2 is SYDVKM in the germline V gene. The CDR3 sequence is 14 residues long. The CDR3 sequence: CASSLSGVFEKLFF. CDR3 sequence (DNA): TGTGCCAGCAGTTTATCAGGGGTTTTCGAAAAACTGTTTTTT.

V gene TRBV5-4 combines with J gene TRBJ1-4, with D uncertain. The CDR3 runs 14 residues. Germline CDR1 and CDR2: SGHNT and YYREEE (reference sequence). Deletions cut 3 bases from V and 8 bases from J, with 14 bases between. This CDR3 is CASSSPGEEEKLFF. CDR3 bases: TGTGCCAGCAGCTCGCCCGGGGAGGAGGAAAAACTGTTTTTT.

This chain uses TRBV6-1 with TRBJ1-4; TRBD1 aligns across 10 bases. Germline V lookup: CDR1 MNHNS, CDR2 SASEGT. This CDR3 spans 14 amino acids. Trimming took 3 bases from V and 8 from J; bases not matched to a gene: 3. The CDR3 is CASSDGTGAEKLFF. CDR3 nucleotide sequence: TGTGCCAGCAGTGACGGGACAGGGGCGGAAAAACTGTTTTTT.

The rearrangement links TRBV3-1 (or the pseudogene TRBV3-2) to TRBJ1-6; D not resolved. Trimming cost V 0 bases and J 7 bases, with 7 bases left between them. This CDR3 is built from 14 residues. CDR1 is LGHDT, CDR2 YNNKEL, per germline (reference sequence). CDR3: CASSQEGYNSPLHF. The CDR3 DNA follows: TGTGCCAGCAGCCAAGAAGGGTACAATTCACCCCTCCACTTT.

Turning to this clone: The sample holds other DNA sequences that translate to the same CDR3. V gene TRBV6-5 combines with J gene TRBJ1-5, with D tentatively TRBD1 (6 bases). This CDR3 spans 14 amino acids. The V gene lost 6 bases and the J gene lost 2 bases, with 11 bases spanning the gap. Germline assignment: CDR1 MNHEY and CDR2 SVGAGI. Here the CDR3 reads CASSYREGNQPQHF. In DNA, the CDR3 is TGTGCCAGCAGCTACAGGGAGGGCAATCAGCCCCAGCATTTT.

This clone was detected only once. V and J are TRBV18 and TRBJ2-2, with D uncertain. Trimming cost V 5 bases and J 1 base, with 8 bases left between them. The CDR3 loop spans 14 amino acids. CDR1 and CDR2 (germline): KGHSH, LQKENI. The CDR3 region is CASSAGQNTGELFF. In nucleotides, the CDR3 is TGTGCCAGCTCAGCAGGCCAGAACACCGGGGAGCTGTTTTTT.

This clone was found once. This chain connects TRBV4-1 to TRBJ2-1; D is unclear. CDR1 MGHRA and CDR2 YSYEKL come from the germline V gene. Trimming removed 1 base from V and 15 bases from J, with 16 bases in between. There are 13 residues in the CDR3. Here the CDR3 reads CASSQVFPARPFF. The CDR3 nucleotides read TGCGCCAGCAGCCAAGTTTTCCCCGCAAGGCCGTTCTTC.

The chain uses TRBV19 and TRBJ2-7; 9 nucleotides align to TRBD1. V dropped 10 bases and J dropped 2; count of bases not matched to a gene: 12. Germline V gene data show CDR1 as LNHDA and CDR2 as SQIVND (reference sequence). The CDR3 is 15 residues long. CDR3 nucleotide sequence: TGTGCCACCTACTTTTCCGGGACAGGGCCCTACGAGCAGTACGTC. It translates to CATYFSGTGPYEQYV.

In this sample, this clone turned up once. CDR3 residues: CASSFSGGTEAFF. CDR3 coding DNA: TGCGCCAGCAGCTTCTCAGGGGGCACTGAAGCTTTCTTT. This chain joins TRBV5-1 and TRBJ1-1; 7 bases align to TRBD1. Germline V gene lookup returns CDR1 SGHRS and CDR2 YFSETQ. This CDR3 has 13 residues. V lost 2 bases and J lost 4; bases outside the gene matches: 2.

The gene calls are TRBV6-5 and TRBJ1-1, with no clear D. CDR1 and CDR2 (germline): MNHEY, SVGAGI. CDR3 length: 13 residues. V dropped 10 bases and J dropped 5 bases, with 17 bases sitting between them. CDR3 nucleotides: TGTGCCACCTGGACGGCGGGAGGGACTGAAGCTTTCTTT. Amino acid sequence: CATWTAGGTEAFF.

The rearrangement links TRBV28 to TRBJ2-5; D possibly uses TRBD1 or TRBD2 (5 bases each). The CDR3 has 14 residues. Looked up from germline, CDR1 is MDHEN and CDR2 is SYDVKM. Trimming stripped 4 bases from V and 5 bases from J, with 14 bases between. CDR3 loop: CASSSPGEGETQYF. DNA for the CDR3: TGTGCCAGCAGTTCCCCGGGTGAGGGGGAGACCCAGTACTTC.

V usage is TRBV4-2 and J usage is TRBJ1-4, with TRBD1 matching over 7 bases. The V gene's germline CDR1 is LGHNA and CDR2 YNFKEQ. J was trimmed by 0 bases and V by 3 bases; bases with no gene match: 4. This CDR3 contains 16 residues. The CDR3 region has the DNA TGTGCCAGCAGCCAGGTAGGACAGGCAACTAATGAAAAACTGTTTTTT. Encoded protein: CASSQVGQATNEKLFF.

The V and J genes are TRBV18 and TRBJ2-1; 8 nucleotides agree with TRBD2. This CDR3 has 17 residues. The V gene end was trimmed by 5 bases and the J gene end by 7 bases; junction bases not matched to a gene: 16. Per germline, CDR1 KGHSH and CDR2 LQKENI. The CDR3 here is CASSTRGGSEEPNEQFF. For the CDR3, the DNA is TGTGCCAGCTCAACACGCGGGGGGTCCGAAGAACCAAATGAGCAGTTCTTC.

The rearrangement joins TRBV4-3 to TRBJ2-3; D not resolved. Trimming pared 4 bases from V and 0 bases from J, leaving 8 bases between. Germline CDR1 reads LGHNA; CDR2 reads YSLEER. CDR3 length: 14 residues. The CDR3 protein is CASSLWSSTDTQYF. CDR3 coding DNA: TGCGCCAGCAGCCTTTGGTCTAGCACAGATACGCAGTATTTT.

The chain links TRBV10-2 to TRBJ2-7; no firm D call. This CDR3 has 12 amino acids. The germline V gene encodes CDR1 WSHSY and CDR2 SAAADI. V lost 4 bases and J lost 3, with 7 bases in between. CDR3 protein: CASSGPLYEQYF. CDR3 DNA: TGCGCCAGCAGTGGGCCACTCTACGAGCAGTACTTC.

This chain connects TRBV27 to TRBJ2-1, with 10 bases aligning to TRBD2. The germline V gene has CDR1 MNHEY and CDR2 SMNVEV (reference sequence). J was trimmed by 4 bases and V by 8 bases; bases with no gene match: 8. The length of the CDR3 is 15 residues. The DNA of the CDR3 is TGTGCCAGCTCCGAGGTACTAGCGGGGTACAATGAGCAGTTCTTC. Translated: CASSEVLAGYNEQFF.

J is TRBJ2-4 and V is TRBV12-1; the table calls TRBD1, which could not be checked here. TRBV12-1 is a pseudogene segment. This CDR3 has 14 amino acids. The CDR3 DNA reads as TGTGCCAGCAGCTCGGACGGGACAGGGTACATTCAGTACTTC. Translated, it gives CASSSDGTGYIQYF.

The genes are TRBV28 and TRBJ1-1, with D uncertain. The CDR3 is 16 residues long. Trimming removed 2 bases at V and 1 base at J, with 14 bases between. CDR1 MDHEN and CDR2 SYDVKM come from the germline V gene. This CDR3 is CASSLLSGRRNTEAFF. The CDR3 DNA follows: TGTGCCAGCAGTTTACTATCGGGCAGGAGGAACACTGAAGCTTTCTTT.

CDR3 loop: CASSRTGDPYGYTF. The CDR3 DNA reads TGTGCCAGCAGCCGTACAGGGGATCCCTATGGCTACACCTTC. The chain is built from TRBV4-2 and TRBJ1-2; 7 bases agree with TRBD1. Germline CDR1 and CDR2: LGHNA and YNFKEQ. There are 14 residues in the CDR3. The trim removed 4 bases at V and 4 bases at J, leaving 6 bases unmatched.

The V and J genes are TRBV9 and TRBJ2-3; TRBD2 matches at 7 bases. V dropped 3 bases and J dropped 4; count of bases not matched to a gene: 8. The CDR3 is 15 residues long. Germline V gives CDR1 SGDLS, CDR2 YYNGEE. This chain's CDR3 is CASSAVEAGADTQYF. CDR3 in DNA: TGTGCCAGCAGCGCCGTAGAGGCGGGAGCAGATACGCAGTATTTT.

Turning to this clone: One junction end disagrees with the germline gene, perhaps due to a read error. The chain combines TRBV7-7 with TRBJ2-6; a possible D gene is TRBD2 (7 bases). This CDR3 has 18 residues. The V gene's germline CDR1 is SSHAT and CDR2 FNYEAQ (reference sequence). The CDR3 sequence: CASSALGGRGSGANVLTF. The CDR3 coding sequence is TGTGCTAGCAGCGCATTGGGGGGGCGAGGCTCTGGGGCCAACGTCCTGACTTTC.